The 8 T cell receptor beta chains below were found in one sample sequenced in a study of graft-versus-host responses after intestinal transplantation. Data came from immunoSEQ multiplex PCR; TCRdb stores just in-frame clones and leaves some out. The repertoire has approximately 100,000 clones, around 88% of them found once; the top ten carry 1.4% to 1.5%. The source was PBMCs, collected 255 days after intestinal transplant. All receptors come from a human patient who received an intestinal transplant, so some T cells may come from the graft donor.

The chain links TRBV28 to TRBJ2-1; possibly TRBD2 for D (6 bases). The germline V gene encodes CDR1 MDHEN and CDR2 SYDVKM. The V gene lost 5 bases and the J gene lost 5 bases, with 16 bases spanning the gap. This CDR3 is built from 15 residues. CDR3 DNA: TGTGCCAGCAGTGGCGGCCGCGAGCGGGACAATGAGCAGTTCTTC. Encoded protein: CASSGGRERDNEQFF.

With regard to this clone: It is unclear where the CDR3 begins or ends on the DNA, so no DNA is shown, and the CDR3 is as TCRdb lists it. This sequence joins TRBV5-1 and TRBJ2-5. Both ends counted, the CDR3 spans 14 residues. Germline values: CDR1 SGHRS, CDR2 YFSETQ. CDR3 in amino acids: CASSLEGFLETQYF.

The chain recombines TRBV30 with TRBJ1-2; D not resolved. Germline V CDR1 and CDR2: GTSNPN, SVGIG (reference sequence). The CDR3 totals 13 residues. Trimming removed 2 bases from V and 6 bases from J, with 13 bases in between. CDR3 nucleotides: TGTGCCTGGAGTCCTCGGACCCCGAATGGCTACACCTTC. Protein product: CAWSPRTPNGYTF.

A single count supports this clone. This chain joins TRBV7-8 and TRBJ1-4; D is undetermined. This CDR3 region has 12 residues. V lost 2 bases and J 3 bases, leaving 1 base between the germline ends. CDR1 and CDR2 from the germline V gene are SGHVS and FQNEAQ. The CDR3 region has the DNA TGTGCCAGCAGCTTATCTAATGAAAAACTGTTTTTT. Translated, it gives CASSLSNEKLFF.

The chain carries TRBV19 and TRBJ2-7, with D perhaps matching TRBD2 (5 bases). The V and J ends lost 2 bases and 2 bases respectively, with 7 bases between them. The germline V gene encodes CDR1 LNHDA and CDR2 SQIVND (reference sequence). This CDR3 comprises 13 residues. The CDR3 DNA is TGTGCCAGTAGTATACGGGGAACCTACGAGCAGTACTTC. Translated, it gives CASSIRGTYEQYF.

The rearrangement links TRBV27 to TRBJ1-1; maybe TRBD1 (5 bases). The germline V gene encodes CDR1 MNHEY and CDR2 SMNVEV (reference sequence). The CDR3 extends over 16 amino acids. V gave up 3 bases and J gave up 0 bases, with 14 bases separating them. The CDR3 DNA is TGTGCCAGCAGTTTTAGCCCCAGGGTTGTGAACACTGAAGCTTTCTTT. This codes for CASSFSPRVVNTEAFF.

CDR3 bases: TGCGCCAGCAGCTTGACGCGGGACTACGTTAGCTACGAGCAGTACTTC. Translation: CASSLTRDYVSYEQYF. The chain carries TRBV5-1 and TRBJ2-7; 7 bases are a match to TRBD2. V dropped 1 base and J dropped 3; count of bases not matched to a gene: 10. From germline, CDR1 is SGHRS and CDR2 YFSETQ. This CDR3 spans 16 amino acids.

V usage is TRBV5-5 and J usage is TRBJ1-2; 10 bases agree with TRBD1. The CDR3 consists of 14 residues. V lost 2 bases to trimming and J lost 4 bases; unmatched junction nucleotides: 2. Germline assignment: CDR1 SGHKS and CDR2 YYEKEE (reference sequence). As DNA, the CDR3 is TGTGCCAGCAGCTTTGGGACAGGGGCCTATGGCTACACCTTC. Its translation is CASSFGTGAYGYTF.